This T cell receptor beta chain was identified during a study of blood T cell repertoires in COVID-19. Study as a whole: The United States, Italy and Spain supplied acute and convalescent COVID-19 samples. In each case, the material was cDNA or gDNA derived from T cells, B-cell-depleted T cells, or PBMCs.

Germline V gene lookup returns CDR1 LGHNA and CDR2 YSLEER. V lost 0 bases and J 7 bases, leaving 13 bases between the germline ends. This CDR3 region has 14 residues. How the authors handled the data: Reference gene primer amplification yielded estimated nucleated cell counts. TCRdb keeps only in-frame clones here, not all; method: immunoSEQ multiplex PCR. The V and J calls and the clone size are those of that table, but D and trimming were determined from the DNA. The sample consists of about 61,000 clones, about 90% of them appearing once. The chain joins TRBV4-3 to TRBJ2-7; D perhaps matches TRBD2 (7 bases). The receptor comes from an elderly man in a cohort sampled during active COVID-19. The sequencing sample was made of peripheral blood. For the CDR3, the DNA is TGCGCCAGCAGCCAAGATGTGGGGGGGCGGGAGCAGTACTTC. Encoded protein: CASSQDVGGREQYF.